This TCR beta chain appears in the sequencing data of a study of monozygotic twins with inflammatory bowel disease. Study-level points and caveats: The study supported no single strong signal or clonotype linked to IBD.

Regarding this clonotype: The target antigen is unknown.

Blood was collected, approximately 2.5 ml per donor. Template switching introduced UMIs that contain a 6-nucleotide sample barcode. For each CDR3 protein, TCRdb gives one entry from its re-call of the 5' RACE reads, without DNA. The sample features about 170,000 distinct CDR3 sequences, with under 3.5% in its top ten. The sequenced material came from blood. This receptor was taken from a human donor with ulcerative colitis or Crohn's disease, or a healthy co-twin of an affected twin (not recorded which).

The CDR3 protein is CATKADSGGSYEQYF. V and J are TRBV15 and TRBJ2-7; the D call from TCRdb, TRBD1, cannot be confirmed without DNA. CDR3 length: 15 amino acids. Germline loops: CDR1 LNHNV, CDR2 YYDKDF (reference sequence).